A selection of T cell receptor beta chains follows, all from one sample in a study of shared clonotypes between healthy human individuals. Assay: immunoSEQ multiplex PCR; the TCRdb copy retains only in-frame clones and omits some. Among around 1,900,000 clones, around 93% were seen once, and the ten largest hold about 1.7%. The sample comprised naive CD8+ T cells from PBMCs. These receptors were taken from a man between 18 and 35 years old in good health. Some clones in this sample may be carry-over from other donors' samples. CDR3s include the opening cysteine and the closing phenylalanine or tryptophan. The D gene is left open where the match is weak. For some rows the clone size is stated as once, few or many, or as a class when expanded; others skip it.

cdr3_aa v_call d_call j_call clone_size
CAWSVLQGVDTIYF TRBV30 TRBD1 TRBJ1-3 -
CASSLVYEGEQFF TRBV13 - TRBJ2-1 -
CASSVGGPYNEQFF TRBV27 - TRBJ2-1 -
CASSLREGRSELGYTF TRBV7-9 - TRBJ1-2 -
CASSPFEAGLLLTEAFF TRBV7-8 - TRBJ1-1 -
CASSIGGLAGFPREQFF TRBV19 TRBD2 TRBJ2-1 -
CASRWTTNTGELFF TRBV6-4 - TRBJ2-2 -
CASSLHGQEQNYGYTF TRBV7-9 - TRBJ1-2 few
CAFNGQTLTTTYEQYF TRBV30 - TRBJ2-7 -
CAIPIAESYNEQFF TRBV7-9 - TRBJ2-1 -
CASSPGSGYTF TRBV9 - TRBJ1-2 -
CASSIRGPSYEQYF TRBV19 - TRBJ2-7 -
CASSGWDSPGFSYTF TRBV9 TRBD1 TRBJ1-2 -
CASSLAVGYMYEQYF TRBV7-2 - TRBJ2-7 -
CAISEQTGSDTEAFF TRBV10-3 TRBD1 TRBJ1-1 -
CASSFGLAGADEQFF TRBV7-3 TRBD2 TRBJ2-1 -
CASSLSGDPEQYF TRBV7-8 - TRBJ2-7 -
CASSLYGENYGYTF TRBV27 - TRBJ1-2 once
CASSGRDRVSSSGNTIYF TRBV9 TRBD1 TRBJ1-3 -
CASAPAGANVLTF TRBV5-5 - TRBJ2-6 -
CASSYSTGEITGELFF TRBV6-5 - TRBJ2-2 -
CASSQERAGTSVYNEQFF TRBV4-1 TRBD2 TRBJ2-1 -
CASSLTLTGVNYEQYF TRBV7-9 TRBD1 TRBJ2-7 -
CASSVVLGGNYGYTF TRBV9 - TRBJ1-2 -
CATSRSGTLTDTQYF TRBV15 - TRBJ2-3 -
CASSAPEIQAYNEQFF TRBV5-1 - TRBJ2-1 -
CASSPSAGGPNEQYF TRBV7-9 TRBD2 TRBJ2-7 -
CASSNRQGAQETQYF TRBV7-9 TRBD1 TRBJ2-5 -
CASSLSEAYEQYF TRBV9 - TRBJ2-7 -
CASSALASEQYF TRBV7-9 TRBD2 TRBJ2-7 -
CASSYLPGQGHNEQFF TRBV6-6 TRBD1 TRBJ2-1 -
CASSLVWESSYNEQFF TRBV5-4 - TRBJ2-1 -
CAIREGTSISYEQYF TRBV10-3 - TRBJ2-7 -
CAWSGRDFSSYNEQFF TRBV30 - TRBJ2-1 -
CASREGLAGKYTGELFF TRBV14 TRBD2 TRBJ2-2 -
CASSLANTWLNTEAFF TRBV5-8 - TRBJ1-1 -
CASGWGTAKTEAFF TRBV12-5 TRBD1 TRBJ1-1 -
CASTPTGETYEQYF TRBV19 TRBD1 TRBJ2-7 -
CASSFEAGTSILGQFF TRBV7-8 TRBD2 TRBJ2-1 -
CASSQEGRSYEQYF TRBV4-1 - TRBJ2-7 -
CASSFPRAGGLHNEQFF TRBV5-1 TRBD2 TRBJ2-1 -
CASSDTGELFF TRBV11-1 - TRBJ2-2 -
CASSLYSDETQYF TRBV7-9 - TRBJ2-5 -
CASSQDGEGRNTEAFF TRBV14 - TRBJ1-1 -
CASSLARQGYEQYF TRBV7-2 - TRBJ2-7 -
CARVWETQYF TRBV5-3 - TRBJ2-5 -
CASSHRTGGSSYEQYF TRBV11-2 TRBD1 TRBJ2-7 -
CASSLAGGPGEQYF TRBV6-5 TRBD2 TRBJ2-7 -
CASSAGQGSSEKLFF TRBV7-7 TRBD1 TRBJ1-4 -
CASSLGRRAEQYF TRBV13 - TRBJ2-7 -
CASRPPFSGRDNEQFF TRBV11-2 TRBD2 TRBJ2-1 -
CASSQVERDTQYF TRBV4-2 - TRBJ2-3 -